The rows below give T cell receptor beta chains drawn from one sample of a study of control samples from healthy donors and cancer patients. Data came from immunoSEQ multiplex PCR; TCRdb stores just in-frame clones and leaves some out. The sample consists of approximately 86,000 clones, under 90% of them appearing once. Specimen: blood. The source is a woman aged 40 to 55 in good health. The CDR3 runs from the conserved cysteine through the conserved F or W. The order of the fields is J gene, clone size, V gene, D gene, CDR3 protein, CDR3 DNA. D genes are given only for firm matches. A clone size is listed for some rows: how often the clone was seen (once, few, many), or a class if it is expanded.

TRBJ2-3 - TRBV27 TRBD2 CASSLIRGGRYTQYF TGTGCCAGCAGTCTTATCCGGGGGGGCCGATATACGCAGTATTTT
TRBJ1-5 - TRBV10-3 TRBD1 CAISETGRRDQPQHF TGTGCCATCAGCGAGACAGGGAGGAGGGATCAGCCCCAGCATTTT
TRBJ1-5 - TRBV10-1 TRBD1 CASSESFKRRGTGTFNQPQHF TGCGCCAGCAGTGAGTCCTTTAAAAGGCGCGGGACAGGCACCTTCAATCAGCCCCAGCATTTT
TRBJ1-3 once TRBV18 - CASSPEGAGNTIYF TGTGCCAGCTCACCAGAGGGAGCTGGAAACACCATATATTTT
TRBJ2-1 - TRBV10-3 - CATYTGRTYNEQFF TGTGCCACCTACACAGGACGAACATACAATGAGCAGTTCTTC
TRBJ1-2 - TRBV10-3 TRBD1 CAIQGQIEGYTF TGTGCCATCCAGGGACAGATTGAGGGCTACACCTTC
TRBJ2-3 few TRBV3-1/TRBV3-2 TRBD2 CASSQSPGLAGGPGTDTQYF TGTGCCAGCAGCCAATCGCCGGGACTAGCGGGGGGGCCTGGCACAGATACGCAGTATTTT
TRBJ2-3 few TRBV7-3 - CASSLNRRDTQYF TGTGCCAGCAGCTTAAATAGAAGGGATACGCAGTATTTT
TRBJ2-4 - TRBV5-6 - CASSSALGKNIQYF TGTGCCAGCAGCTCAGCCCTAGGGAAAAACATTCAGTACTTC
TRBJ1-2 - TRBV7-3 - CASRSRPF TGTGCCAGCAGATCCCGGCCCTTC
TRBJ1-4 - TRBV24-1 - CATSDSGTSEGEKLFF TGTGCCACCAGTGATTCCGGGACATCGGAAGGAGAAAAACTGTTTTTT
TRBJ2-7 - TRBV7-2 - CASSLAGRQDYEQYF TGTGCCAGCAGCTTAGCGGGCAGGCAGGACTACGAGCAGTACTTC
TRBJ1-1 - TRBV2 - CAIFSQITEAFF TGTGCCATCTTCTCACAGATAACTGAAGCTTTCTTT
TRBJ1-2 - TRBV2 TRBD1 CASSRIRAGGDHGYTF TGTGCCAGCAGCCGAATTAGGGCAGGGGGCGATCATGGCTACACCTTC
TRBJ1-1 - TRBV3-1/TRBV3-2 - CASSQSPRDTEAFF TGTGCCAGCAGCCAAAGTCCCAGGGACACTGAAGCTTTCTTT
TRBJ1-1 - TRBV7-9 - CASSLEMGGDTEAFF TGTGCCAGCAGCTTAGAAATGGGAGGGGACACTGAAGCTTTCTTT
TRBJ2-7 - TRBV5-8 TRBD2 CASSSTSGVLEQYF TGTGCCAGCAGCTCGACTAGCGGGGTGCTCGAGCAGTACTTC
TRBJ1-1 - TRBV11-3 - CASRSDTFTEAFF TGTGCCAGCAGATCTGACACCTTCACTGAAGCTTTCTTT
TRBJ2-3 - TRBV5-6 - CASSSYTDTQYF TGTGCCAGCAGCTCCTACACAGATACGCAGTATTTT
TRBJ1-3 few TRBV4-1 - CASSQSSGRTIYF TGCGCCAGCAGCCAATCATCTGGAAGGACCATATATTTT
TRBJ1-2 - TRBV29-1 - CSVTIQGKNGYTF TGCAGCGTTACAATACAGGGAAAGAATGGCTACACCTTC
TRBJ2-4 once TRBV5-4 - CASSSGGTKAKNIQYF TGTGCCAGCAGCTCCGGGGGGACAAAAGCCAAAAACATTCAGTACTTC
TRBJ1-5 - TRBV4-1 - CASSQTGTANQPQHF TGCGCCAGCAGCCAGACCGGGACCGCTAATCAGCCCCAGCATTTT
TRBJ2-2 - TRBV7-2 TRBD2 CASSGAGVNTGELFF TGTGCCAGCAGCGGGGCGGGGGTGAACACCGGGGAGCTGTTTTTT
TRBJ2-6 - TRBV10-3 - CAVRAGASGANVLTF TGTGCCGTCAGGGCAGGGGCATCTGGGGCCAACGTCCTGACTTTC
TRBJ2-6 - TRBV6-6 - CASSPEGRVANVLTF TGTGCCAGCAGCCCGGAGGGTCGCGTGGCCAACGTCCTGACTTTC
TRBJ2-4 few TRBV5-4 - CASSHSDTTNIQYF TGTGCCAGCAGCCATTCGGACACGACAAACATTCAGTACTTC
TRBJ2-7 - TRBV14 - CASSPGYEQYF TGTGCCAGCAGCCCCGGCTACGAGCAGTACTTC
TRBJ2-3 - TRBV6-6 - CASSPDPTDDTQYF TGTGCCAGCAGTCCGGATCCCACAGACGATACGCAGTATTTT
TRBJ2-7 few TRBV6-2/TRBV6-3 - CASSRGPIGEQYF TGTGCCAGCAGTCGCGGGCCAATTGGCGAGCAGTACTTC